The rows below give T cell receptor beta chains drawn from one sample of a study of lymphopenia after photon versus proton radiotherapy. TCRdb keeps only in-frame clones here, not all; method: immunoSEQ multiplex PCR. This table holds 70,000 or so clones, approximately 91% found once. The sample consisted of peripheral blood, taken from a patient treated with photon-based radiotherapy. The receptors stem from a woman between 65 and 79 years old with pancreatic cancer. Each CDR3 is given with its conserved first and last residue. The order of the fields is J gene, clone size, V gene, D gene, CDR3 protein, CDR3 DNA. The D gene is left open where the match is weak. The size of a clone is reported for some rows only, either as once, few or many, or as a class for expanded clones.

TRBJ2-2,-,TRBV4-1,-,CASSQGASITGELFF,TGCGCCAGCAGCCAAGGGGCATCTATCACCGGGGAGCTGTTTTTT
TRBJ2-2,-,TRBV11-2,-,CASSLVGVGDGELFF,TGTGCCAGCAGCTTAGTCGGTGTGGGGGACGGGGAGCTGTTTTTT
TRBJ2-3,-,TRBV28,-,CASSSLTDTQYF,TGTGCCAGCAGTTCGCTCACAGATACGCAGTATTTT
TRBJ2-3,-,TRBV4-2,-,CASSPTLSDTQYF,TGTGCCAGCAGCCCGACCTTATCAGATACGCAGTATTTT
TRBJ2-7,-,TRBV5-1,-,CASSLPRSYEQYF,TGCGCCAGCAGCTTGCCCCGGTCCTACGAGCAGTACTTC
TRBJ1-5,few,TRBV18,TRBD1,CASSSDRNQPQHF,TGTGCCAGCTCCTCGGACAGGAATCAGCCCCAGCATTTT
TRBJ2-7,-,TRBV28,TRBD1,CASSSQDRGYGEQYF,TGTGCCAGCAGTTCGCAGGACAGGGGCTACGGTGAGCAGTACTTC
TRBJ2-5,-,TRBV19,-,CASSIGQGEETQYF,TGTGCCAGTAGTATTGGCCAAGGGGAAGAGACCCAGTACTTC
TRBJ2-4,-,TRBV28,TRBD1,CASNGQGGKNIQYF,TGTGCCAGCAACGGACAGGGCGGCAAAAACATTCAGTACTTC
TRBJ1-2,-,TRBV7-9,-,CASSLSDYGYTF,TGTGCCAGCAGCCTCAGCGACTATGGCTACACCTTC
TRBJ1-4,-,TRBV5-1,-,CASSQGHRDNEKLFF,TGCGCCAGCAGCCAAGGACATCGGGATAATGAAAAACTGTTTTTT
TRBJ2-5,-,TRBV5-6,-,CASSPRRTGTQETQYF,TGTGCCAGCAGCCCTCGTCGGACGGGTACCCAGGAGACCCAGTACTTC
TRBJ2-7,-,TRBV18,-,CASSPRSDYEQYF,TGTGCCAGCTCACCACGGTCAGACTACGAGCAGTACTTC
TRBJ2-2,-,TRBV10-3,TRBD1,CAISPTGGHTGELFF,TGTGCCATCAGCCCGACAGGGGGACACACCGGGGAGCTGTTTTTT
TRBJ1-2,-,TRBV7-9,TRBD1,CASSSTTGVDGYTF,TGTGCCAGCAGCTCCACGACAGGGGTAGATGGCTACACCTTC
TRBJ2-7,-,TRBV10-3,-,CAISESGGYEQYF,TGTGCCATCAGTGAGTCAGGGGGCTACGAGCAGTACTTC
TRBJ2-1,-,TRBV11-3,-,CASSLGLGPSYNEQFF,TGTGCCAGCAGCTTGGGCCTAGGACCCTCCTACAATGAGCAGTTCTTC
TRBJ1-1,-,TRBV5-1,-,CASSPRQRNTEAFF,TGCGCCAGCAGCCCGCGACAGAGAAACACTGAAGCTTTCTTT
TRBJ2-5,-,TRBV4-1,TRBD2,CASSQGGTSGRAGETQYF,TGCGCCAGCAGCCAGGGTGGGACTAGCGGGAGGGCCGGGGAGACCCAGTACTTC
TRBJ2-3,-,TRBV5-4,TRBD1,CASSLGWDRGSDTQYF,TGTGCCAGCAGCTTGGGGTGGGACAGGGGGTCAGATACGCAGTATTTT
TRBJ2-7,once,TRBV5-1,-,CASSWGTGSMASYEQYF,TGCGCCAGCAGCTGGGGAACCGGGTCAATGGCCTCCTACGAGCAGTACTTC
TRBJ2-7,-,TRBV11-2,-,CASSRTDSSYEQYF,TGTGCCAGCTCGAGAACAGATAGCTCCTACGAGCAGTACTTC